A single sample is the source of the 15 T cell receptor beta chains below, sequenced in a study of Ad26.COV2.S vaccination and SARS-CoV-2 variants. Stated treatment: roughly 18 received Ad26.COV2.S at low or high dose, single or two shots; about 5 received placebo; per-sample allocation not given. Specimen acquisition occurred on day 63 following the initial vaccine or placebo injection. Using immunoSEQ multiplex PCR, the repertoire was profiled, and TCRdb retains in-frame clones only, with some absent. The table has 360,000 or so clones, approximately 89% seen once. Sequences were derived from peripheral blood, sampled in a trial of Ad26.COV2.S vaccine versus placebo. Every receptor here comes from a person between 18 and 65 years old who received the Ad26.COV2.S COVID-19 vaccine or a placebo.

The rearrangement joins TRBV10-3 to TRBJ2-6; 7 bases are a match to TRBD1. CDR3 length: 18 amino acids. Germline V gene data show CDR1 as ENHRY and CDR2 as SYGVKD. V shed 6 bases, J shed 2 bases, and the junction held 13 bases outside the gene matches. The CDR3 sequence: CAISGQDLTLAGANVLTF. The CDR3 DNA is TGTGCCATCAGCGGACAGGACTTGACTCTTGCTGGGGCCAACGTCCTGACTTTC.

The V call is TRBV5-5, the J call TRBJ2-1; the D gene could be TRBD1 or TRBD2 (7 bases each). The germline V gene encodes CDR1 SGHKS and CDR2 YYEKEE (reference sequence). Between the trimmed V and J ends, which lost 0 bases and 7 bases, there was a span of 14 bases. This CDR3 has 15 amino acids. The CDR3 loop is CASSLAGGGKNEQFF. The DNA for the CDR3 is TGTGCCAGCAGCTTGGCAGGGGGAGGGAAGAATGAGCAGTTCTTC.

The chain couples TRBV5-1 to TRBJ2-3; D is ambiguous. Germline CDR1 SGHRS, CDR2 YFSETQ. This CDR3 spans 13 amino acids. V lost 4 bases, J lost 4 bases, and 10 bases lay in between. The CDR3 protein is CASSQDVSDTQYF. In nucleotides, the CDR3 is TGCGCCAGCAGCCAAGATGTATCAGATACGCAGTATTTT.

The rearrangement links TRBV28 to TRBJ2-1; D may be TRBD2 (5 bases). Trimming shortened V by 3 bases and J by 15 bases, and 21 bases separated the two germline ends. CDR1 is MDHEN, CDR2 SYDVKM, per germline. CDR3 size: 14 residues. CDR3 amino acids: CASSFSVEALAPFF. For the CDR3, the DNA is TGTGCCAGCAGTTTTTCGGTAGAGGCCCTAGCCCCGTTCTTC.

V is TRBV3-1 (or the pseudogene TRBV3-2) and J is TRBJ2-2; 7 bases are a match to TRBD2. The CDR3 has 14 residues. Losses at the gene ends were 4 bases for V and 6 bases for J; bases not matched to a gene: 5. Germline-derived CDR1 and CDR2 are LGHDT and YNNKEL (reference sequence). The CDR3 nucleotides read TGTGCCAGCAGCCGCGGGACTATTGCCGGGGAGCTGTTTTTT. This codes for CASSRGTIAGELFF.

The rearrangement links TRBV7-8 to TRBJ2-7; D is possibly TRBD1 (6 bases). The CDR3 has 14 amino acids. Germline values: CDR1 SGHVS, CDR2 FQNEAQ. V dropped 0 bases and J dropped 4 bases, with 10 bases sitting between them. The CDR3 DNA follows: TGTGCCAGCAGCTTAGCGGGGGCTTTTTACGAGCAGTACTTC. Amino acids: CASSLAGAFYEQYF.

V gene TRBV6-1 combines with J gene TRBJ1-5, with a weak D call TRBD1 (5 bases). The CDR3 is 15 residues long. Trimming cost V 2 bases and J 9 bases, with 17 bases left between them. Germline assignment: CDR1 MNHNS and CDR2 SASEGT. For the CDR3, the DNA is TGTGCCAGCAGTGAATTTCCGGGAGGCGGGGGGCCCCAGCATTTT. Its protein is CASSEFPGGGGPQHF.

The V gene is TRBV5-1, the J gene TRBJ2-5; the D gene is possibly TRBD1 (5 bases). The CDR3 extends over 15 amino acids. Germline CDR1 and CDR2: SGHRS and YFSETQ. The V end lost 4 bases, the J end lost 4 bases, and 17 bases lay between the germline ends. The CDR3 DNA reads TGCGCCAGCAGCCGAGGTGACAGCTCCGGAGAGACCCAGTACTTC. Amino acids: CASSRGDSSGETQYF.

The rearrangement links TRBV2 to TRBJ2-7; a possible D gene is TRBD2 (6 bases). The CDR3 has 14 residues. The V end lost 6 bases, the J end lost 2 bases, and 14 bases lay between the germline ends. Germline-derived CDR1 and CDR2 are SNHLY and FYNNEI. The CDR3 DNA reads TGTGCCAGCAGGGGGGAGGAGAAACCCTACGAGCAGTACTTC. Translating it yields CASRGEEKPYEQYF.

Details on this clone: This CDR3 is also generated by other DNA sequences in the sample. As DNA, the CDR3 is TGTGCCAGCAGCTTAGTAACCGGCTATGGCTACACCTTC. Protein: CASSLVTGYGYTF. This sequence joins TRBV7-9 and TRBJ1-2; D not resolved. V lost 1 base to trimming and J lost 4 bases, with 7 bases between them. CDR1 and CDR2 (germline): SEHNR, FQNEAQ (reference sequence). CDR3 length: 13 residues.

CDR3: CASSAGLVAGDTQYF. The CDR3 DNA reads TGTGCCAGCAGCGCAGGACTAGTTGCAGGAGATACGCAGTATTTT. The rearrangement joins TRBV7-3 to TRBJ2-3; 7 nucleotides align to TRBD2. J gave up 5 bases and V 5 bases, and 10 bases lay outside the gene matches. The germline CDR1 and CDR2 sequences are SGHTA and FQGTGA. The CDR3 spans 15 residues.

The rearrangement joins TRBV4-1 to TRBJ1-1; tentatively, D is TRBD1 (6 bases). CDR3 length: 17 amino acids. Looked up from germline, CDR1 is MGHRA and CDR2 is YSYEKL. Trimming stripped 1 base from V and 1 base from J, with 16 bases between. The CDR3 nucleotides read TGCGCCAGCAGCCAAGGGGTGGGGGCCGGTGGGAACACTGAAGCTTTCTTT. This sequence encodes CASSQGVGAGGNTEAFF.

The rearrangement joins TRBV19 to TRBJ1-1; D uncertain. V was shortened by 5 bases and J by 3 bases, with 4 bases between the two germline ends. This CDR3 contains 11 residues. CDR1 and CDR2 (germline): LNHDA, SQIVND (reference sequence). CDR3 residues: CASSEYTEAFF. The CDR3 coding sequence is TGTGCCAGTAGTGAGTACACTGAAGCTTTCTTT.

This chain joins TRBV7-8 and TRBJ2-5; 9 bases are shared with TRBD2. The CDR3 sequence is 17 residues long. Losses at the gene ends were 5 bases for V and 5 bases for J; bases not matched to a gene: 15. Germline V gene lookup returns CDR1 SGHVS and CDR2 FQNEAQ. CDR3 in DNA: TGTGCCAGCAGCCCCCGGACTAGCGCTGAAGGAAAGGAGACCCAGTACTTC. Residues: CASSPRTSAEGKETQYF.

The V gene is TRBV7-3, the J gene TRBJ2-3, with D possibly being TRBD2 (6 bases). The germline CDR1 and CDR2 sequences are SGHTA and FQGTGA. Trimming shortened V by 8 bases and J by 7 bases, and 19 bases separated the two germline ends. The CDR3 runs to 14 residues. The CDR3 sequence is CASASGTGRNTQYF. The CDR3 DNA is TGTGCCAGCGCCTCCGGGACTGGGCGGAATACGCAGTATTTT. The full variable domain, rest sourced from reference TRBV7-3 and TRBJ2-3, is GAGVSQTPSNKVTEKGKYVELRCDPISGHTALYWYRQSLGQGPEFLIYFQGTGAADDSGLPNDRFFAVRPEGSVSTLKIQRTERGDSAVYLCASASGTGRNTQYFGPGTRLTVL.